This paragraph reports one T cell receptor beta chain. The sample belongs to a study of blood T cell repertoires in COVID-19. Repertoires were generated with immunoSEQ multiplex PCR, while TCRdb's copy carries only in-frame clones and drops some. This sample has 310,000 or so clones; 91% occur once, and the top ten carry approximately 2%. Looked up from germline, CDR1 is SGHNT and CDR2 is YENEEA. Trimming cost V 5 bases and J 7 bases; bases outside gene matches: 6. This CDR3 is 15 amino acids long. Sequenced: peripheral blood. This chain connects TRBV11-3 to TRBJ2-2; 11 nucleotides match TRBD1. This receptor was obtained from a woman under 40 with COVID-19, enrolled during active disease. The DNA of the CDR3 is TGTGCCAGCAGCGACCGGACAGGGGGCCACGGGGAGCTGTTTTTT. Amino acid sequence: CASSDRTGGHGELFF.